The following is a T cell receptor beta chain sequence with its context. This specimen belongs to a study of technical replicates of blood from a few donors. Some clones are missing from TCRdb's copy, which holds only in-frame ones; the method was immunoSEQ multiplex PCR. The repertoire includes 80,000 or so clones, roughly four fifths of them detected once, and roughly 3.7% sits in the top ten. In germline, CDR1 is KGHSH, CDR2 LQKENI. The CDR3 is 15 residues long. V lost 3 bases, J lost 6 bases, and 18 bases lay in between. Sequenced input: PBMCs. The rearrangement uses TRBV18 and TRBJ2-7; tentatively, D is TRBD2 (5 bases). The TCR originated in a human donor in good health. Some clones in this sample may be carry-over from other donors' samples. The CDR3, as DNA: TGTGCCAGCTCACCTCAGGACCGGGGTAATGTCGAGCAGTACTTC. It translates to CASSPQDRGNVEQYF.